This T cell receptor (beta chain) was captured in a study of cytomegalovirus exposure and HLA in healthy donors. Turning to this clone: Antigen: not known.

The CDR3 length is 16 residues. Germline CDR1 reads SEHNR; CDR2 reads FQNEAQ (reference sequence). After removal of 5 bases from V and 5 bases from J, the junction contained 11 bases not matched to a gene. Overall study findings and caveats: Most TCR beta V segments were productive about 87% or about 30% of the time in an earlier analysis. Clonal expansion was found to be greater in HLA-associated TCR beta chains than in equally common others in a later analysis.

It was with 60 Vbeta and 13 Jbeta primers that the PCR ran. The table came from immunoSEQ multiplex PCR; TCRdb's copy has only in-frame clones and leaves some out. This table has 200,000 or so clones, about 79% appearing once. This clonotype was obtained from a boy aged 2 to 10 in good health and CMV-seronegative. The genes are TRBV7-9 and TRBJ2-2; TRBD1 matches at 7 bases. Sequences were obtained from PBMCs. The CDR3 DNA is TGTGCCAGCAGCCCAAGGACAGGAAGCGTGACCGGGGAGCTGTTTTTT. Its translation is CASSPRTGSVTGELFF. The whole variable domain, remainder taken from reference TRBV7-9 and TRBJ2-2, is DTGVSQNPRHKITKRGQNVTFRCDPISEHNRLYWYRQTLGQGPEFLTYFQNEAQLEKSRLLSDRFSAERPKGSFSTLEIQRTEQGDSAMYLCASSPRTGSVTGELFFGEGSRLTVL.